The TCR beta chain described here comes from a study of prognosis after radiotherapy for stage I lung cancer. Study-wide context: Radiotherapy used SBRT, divided into 3 to 5 fractions and reaching a biologically effective dose of at least 100 Gy. There were no patients who received concurrent therapy with stereotactic body radiotherapy.

The CDR3 is 19 residues long. CDR1 and CDR2 from the germline V gene are MNHGY and SVAAGI. Comments on this clonotype: Sequence at one end of the junction differs from germline and may be a read error.

The genomic DNA TCR beta CDR3 region underwent two rounds of multiplex PCR. First-round PCR, the initial amplification, used primers specific to each TRBV and TRBJ gene. In TCRdb, the multiplex PCR reads were re-called with MiXCR into one record per CDR3 protein. Of 26,000 or so distinct CDR3 sequences listed, around 32% are singletons. Material: PBMCs, obtained before or after stereotactic body radiation therapy (not recorded which). The chain combines TRBV6-9 with TRBJ2-7; 16 bases agree with TRBD2. The TCR was taken from a donor over 45 with non-small cell lung cancer. CDR3 sequence: CAGSYHPGLAGGGAYEQYF. Here the CDR3 DNA reads TGTGCCGGCAGTTATCACCCGGGACTAGCGGGGGGGGGAGCCTACGAGCAGTACTTC.